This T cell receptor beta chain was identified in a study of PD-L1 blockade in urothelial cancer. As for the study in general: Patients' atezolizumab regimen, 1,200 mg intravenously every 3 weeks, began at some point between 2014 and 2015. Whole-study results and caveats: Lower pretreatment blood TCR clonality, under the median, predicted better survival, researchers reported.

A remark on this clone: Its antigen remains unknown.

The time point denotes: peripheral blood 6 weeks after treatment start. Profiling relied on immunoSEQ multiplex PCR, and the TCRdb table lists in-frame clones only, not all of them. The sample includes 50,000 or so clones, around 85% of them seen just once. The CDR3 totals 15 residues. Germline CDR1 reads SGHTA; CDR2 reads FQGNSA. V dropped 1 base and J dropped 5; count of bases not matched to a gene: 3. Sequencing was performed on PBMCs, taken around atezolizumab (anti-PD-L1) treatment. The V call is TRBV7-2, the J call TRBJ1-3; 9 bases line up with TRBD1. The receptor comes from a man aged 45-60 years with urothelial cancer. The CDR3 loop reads CASSLETGGRNTIYF. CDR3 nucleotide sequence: TGTGCCAGCAGCTTAGAGACAGGGGGTAGAAACACCATATATTTT.